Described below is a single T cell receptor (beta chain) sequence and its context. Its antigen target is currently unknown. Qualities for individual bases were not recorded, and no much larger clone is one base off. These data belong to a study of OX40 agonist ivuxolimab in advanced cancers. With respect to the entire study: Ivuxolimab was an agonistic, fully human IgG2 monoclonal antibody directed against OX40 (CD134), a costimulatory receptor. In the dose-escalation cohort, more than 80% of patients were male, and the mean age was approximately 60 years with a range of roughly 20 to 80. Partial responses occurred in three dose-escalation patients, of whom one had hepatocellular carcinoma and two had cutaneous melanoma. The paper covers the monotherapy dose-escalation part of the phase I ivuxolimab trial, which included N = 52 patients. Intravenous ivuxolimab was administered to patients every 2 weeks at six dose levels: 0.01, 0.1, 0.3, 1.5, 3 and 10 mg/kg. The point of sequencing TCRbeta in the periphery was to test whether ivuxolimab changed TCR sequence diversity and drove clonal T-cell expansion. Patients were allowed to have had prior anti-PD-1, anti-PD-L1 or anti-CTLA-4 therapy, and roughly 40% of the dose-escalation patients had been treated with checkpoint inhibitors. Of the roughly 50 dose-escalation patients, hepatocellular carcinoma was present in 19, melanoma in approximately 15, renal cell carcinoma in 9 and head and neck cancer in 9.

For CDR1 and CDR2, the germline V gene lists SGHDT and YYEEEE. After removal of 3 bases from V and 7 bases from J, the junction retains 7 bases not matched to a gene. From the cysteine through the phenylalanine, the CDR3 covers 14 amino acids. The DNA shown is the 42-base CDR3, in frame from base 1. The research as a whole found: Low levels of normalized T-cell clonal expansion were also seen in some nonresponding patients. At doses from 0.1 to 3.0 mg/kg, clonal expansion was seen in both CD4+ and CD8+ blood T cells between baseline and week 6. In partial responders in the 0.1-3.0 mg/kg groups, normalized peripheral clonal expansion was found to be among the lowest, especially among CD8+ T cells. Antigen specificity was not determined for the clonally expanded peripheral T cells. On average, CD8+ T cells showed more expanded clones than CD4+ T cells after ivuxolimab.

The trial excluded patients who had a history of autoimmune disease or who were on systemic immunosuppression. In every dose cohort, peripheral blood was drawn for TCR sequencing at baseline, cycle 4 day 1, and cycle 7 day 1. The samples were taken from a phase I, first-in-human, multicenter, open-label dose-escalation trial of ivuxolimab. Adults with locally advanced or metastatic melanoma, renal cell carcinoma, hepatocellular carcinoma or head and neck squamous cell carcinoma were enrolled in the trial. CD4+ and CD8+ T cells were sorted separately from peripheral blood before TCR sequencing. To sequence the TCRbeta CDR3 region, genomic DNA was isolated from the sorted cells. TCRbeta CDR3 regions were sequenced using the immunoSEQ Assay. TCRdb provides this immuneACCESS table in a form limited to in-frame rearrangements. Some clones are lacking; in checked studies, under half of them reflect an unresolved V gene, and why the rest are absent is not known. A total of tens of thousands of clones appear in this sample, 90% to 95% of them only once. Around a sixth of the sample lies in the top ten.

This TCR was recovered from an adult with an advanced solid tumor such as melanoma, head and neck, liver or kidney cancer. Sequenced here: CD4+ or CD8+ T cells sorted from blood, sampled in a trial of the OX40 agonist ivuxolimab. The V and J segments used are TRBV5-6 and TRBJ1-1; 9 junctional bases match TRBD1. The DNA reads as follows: TGTGCCAGCAGCTGGGGGACAGGGAGTCTTGAAGCTTTCTTT. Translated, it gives CASSWGTGSLEAFF.